The next 21 T cell receptor beta chains were all read from a single sample in a study of shared clonotypes between healthy human individuals. Measured with immunoSEQ multiplex PCR; TCRdb has only the in-frame clones, and not every one. The sample includes hundreds of thousands of clones, 74% of them seen just once. Material for sequencing was memory CD4+ T cells sorted from blood. Subset in this sample: CD45RA-negative fraction. The receptors originated from a young woman in good health.

The genes are TRBV28 and TRBJ2-7; 7 bases fit TRBD1. This CDR3 spans 15 amino acids. The V gene end was trimmed by 5 bases and the J gene end by 1 base; junction bases not matched to a gene: 8. In germline, CDR1 is MDHEN, CDR2 SYDVKM. CDR3 sequence reads: CASSLTGVASYEQYF. CDR3 bases: TGTGCCAGCAGTCTAACAGGGGTCGCATCCTACGAGCAGTACTTC.

This chain joins TRBV5-1 and TRBJ2-7; D is unresolved. Trimming stripped 0 bases from V and 4 bases from J, with 11 bases between. This CDR3 is 14 amino acids long. The germline V gene encodes CDR1 SGHRS and CDR2 YFSETQ. The CDR3 sequence: CASSLESPPYEQYF. The CDR3 region has the DNA TGCGCCAGCAGCTTGGAGAGCCCGCCGTACGAGCAGTACTTC.

The chain is built from TRBV7-9 and TRBJ1-1; 8 nucleotides match TRBD1. Trimming at V came to 4 bases and at J to 5 bases, leaving 3 bases not matched to a gene. The CDR3 spans 13 residues. In germline, CDR1 is SEHNR, CDR2 FQNEAQ (reference sequence). CDR3 region: CASSSTGETEAFF. The CDR3 region has the DNA TGTGCCAGCAGCTCGACAGGGGAAACTGAAGCTTTCTTT.

The chain is built from TRBV5-4 and TRBJ1-5; tentatively, D is TRBD1 (5 bases). Germline CDR1 SGHNT, CDR2 YYREEE (reference sequence). CDR3 size: 17 residues. V lost 0 bases to trimming and J lost 0 bases, with 13 bases between them. This CDR3 is CASSLGGTRYSNQPQHF. DNA for the CDR3: TGTGCCAGCAGCTTGGGAGGGACTCGTTATAGCAATCAGCCCCAGCATTTT.

The table lists this clone with a count of one. The chain is built from TRBV10-1 and TRBJ2-1; D perhaps matches TRBD2 (6 bases). The length of the CDR3 is 15 residues. Germline values: CDR1 WNHNN, CDR2 SYGVQD (reference sequence). V was shortened by 4 bases and J by 4 bases, with 14 bases between the two germline ends. The CDR3 coding sequence is TGCGCCAGCAGTGCGGCGGGGATGGGATACAATGAGCAGTTCTTC. It encodes CASSAAGMGYNEQFF.

The chain links TRBV15 to TRBJ2-2, with unresolved D. The germline gives CDR1 LNHNV, CDR2 YYDKDF (reference sequence). The V end lost 0 bases, the J end lost 7 bases, and 6 bases lay between the germline ends. The CDR3 has 13 amino acids. The CDR3 nucleotides read TGTGCCACCAGCAGAGACCGACACGGGGAGCTGTTTTTT. Translation gives CATSRDRHGELFF.

The chain uses TRBV19 and TRBJ1-3; the match to TRBD1 covers 7 bases. The ends lost 5 bases at V and 2 bases at J; junction bases unmatched: 9. The V gene's germline CDR1 is LNHDA and CDR2 SQIVND (reference sequence). The CDR3 has 16 amino acids. Here the CDR3 DNA reads TGTGCCAGTAGTCCACCGACAGGGATCACTGGAAACACCATATATTTT. It codes for CASSPPTGITGNTIYF.

The V and J genes are TRBV2 and TRBJ1-4; D gene uncertain. This CDR3 is built from 15 residues. V gave up 5 bases and J gave up 5 bases, with 15 bases separating them. Germline V CDR1 and CDR2: SNHLY, FYNNEI. The CDR3 DNA is TGTGCCAGCAGTTACAGCACGGAGGAGAATGAAAAACTGTTTTTT. Its protein product is CASSYSTEENEKLFF. The whole variable domain, filled in from reference TRBV2 and TRBJ1-4, reads EPEVTQTPSHQVTQMGQEVILRCVPISNHLYFYWYRQILGQKVEFLVSFYNNEISEKSEIFDDQFSVERPDGSNFTLKIRSTKLEDSAMYFCASSYSTEENEKLFFGSGTQLSVL.

On this clone itself: This probably arose from a read error, given a far larger clone one base away. The chain joins TRBV5-6 to TRBJ1-1; D ambiguous. This CDR3 has 11 amino acids. The V gene's germline CDR1 is SGHDT and CDR2 YYEEEE. V shed 3 bases and J shed 1 base, with 1 base lying between them. CDR3 sequence: CASSSNTEAFF. The CDR3 DNA is TGTGCCAGCAGCTCGAACACTGAAGCTTTCTTT.

The CDR3 coding sequence is TGCGCCAGCAGACCCCTAAGTTCGGGCGGCAGCTCCTACAATGAGCAGTTCTTC. Its translation: CASRPLSSGGSSYNEQFF. The chain has TRBV5-1 and TRBJ2-1; no firm D call. This CDR3 spans 18 amino acids. Trimming left V 5 bases short and J 0 bases short, with 21 bases between. Germline CDR1 SGHRS, CDR2 YFSETQ.

The J gene is TRBJ2-1, the V gene TRBV7-9; possible D gene TRBD1, 6 bases. The CDR3 length is 14 residues. V shed 4 bases and J shed 8 bases, with 15 bases lying between them. The germline V gene has CDR1 SEHNR and CDR2 FQNEAQ (reference sequence). The DNA of the CDR3 is TGTGCCAGCAGCTCCGTCAACAGGGAGTATGAGCAGTTCTTC. Amino acid sequence: CASSSVNREYEQFF.

This clone turned up a few times. This CDR3 reads CASSYGVARADTQYF. Written as DNA, the CDR3 is TGTGCCAGCAGTTATGGGGTAGCGCGCGCAGATACGCAGTATTTT. The gene calls are TRBV6-5 and TRBJ2-3; tentatively, D is TRBD2 (5 bases). This CDR3 region has 15 residues. V was clipped by 3 bases and J by 4 bases, with 14 bases between them. Germline CDR1 reads MNHEY; CDR2 reads SVGAGI.

The chain carries TRBV30 and TRBJ2-3; 7 bases map to TRBD2. Looked up from germline, CDR1 is GTSNPN and CDR2 is SVGIG (reference sequence). CDR3 length: 14 residues. Trimming cost V 5 bases and J 2 bases; bases outside gene matches: 7. This CDR3 reads CAWRASGSTDTQYF. The CDR3 region has the DNA TGTGCCTGGCGGGCTAGCGGTTCCACAGATACGCAGTATTTT.

V gene TRBV10-3 combines with J gene TRBJ1-3; D unclear. CDR1 is ENHRY and CDR2 is SYGVKD in the germline V gene. The CDR3 has 11 residues. Trimming stripped 9 bases from V and 3 bases from J, with 6 bases between. CDR3 loop: CAIGNGNTIYF. The CDR3 coding sequence is TGTGCCATTGGAAATGGAAACACCATATATTTT.

As DNA, the CDR3 is TGTGCCAGCAGGGGGACGGTTGAAGATGGCTACACCTTC. It codes for CASRGTVEDGYTF. The V and J genes are TRBV6-1 and TRBJ1-2; maybe TRBD1 (5 bases). Germline CDR1 reads MNHNS; CDR2 reads SASEGT. This CDR3 has 13 residues. V was cut by 6 bases and J by 6 bases, with 14 bases left in between.

This clone has only one observation. The CDR3 is CASSLGFPGGYTF. The CDR3 coding sequence is TGTGCCAGCAGCTTAGGGTTTCCGGGTGGCTACACCTTC. The chain has TRBV7-8 and TRBJ1-2; D unclear. Germline CDR1 is SGHVS and CDR2 is FQNEAQ. The CDR3 covers 13 residues. The V gene lost 1 base and the J gene lost 7 bases, with 10 bases spanning the gap.

The gene calls are TRBV30 and TRBJ1-1; possibly TRBD1 for D (6 bases). The CDR3 contains 12 residues. Germline lookup yields CDR1 GTSNPN and CDR2 SVGIG (reference sequence). The germline V and J ends were trimmed by 4 bases and 10 bases, with 16 bases remaining between them. The CDR3 protein is CAWIRDTLRAFF. The CDR3 DNA reads as TGTGCCTGGATCCGGGACACGTTGCGAGCTTTCTTT.

A remark on this clone: Other DNA sequences in this sample translate to the same CDR3. CDR3 amino acids: CASSLEQTTDTQYF. The CDR3 region has the DNA TGCGCCAGCAGCTTGGAGCAAACCACAGATACGCAGTATTTT. This rearrangement joins TRBV5-1 to TRBJ2-3; the D is unclear. Per the germline V gene, CDR1 is SGHRS and CDR2 is YFSETQ. The length of the CDR3 is 14 residues. V gave up 0 bases and J gave up 2 bases, with 7 bases separating them. The full variable domain, rest sourced from reference TRBV5-1 and TRBJ2-3, is KAGVTQTPRYLIKTRGQQVTLSCSPISGHRSVSWYQQTPGQGLQFLFEYFSETQRNKGNFPGRFSGRQFSNSRSEMNVSTLELGDSALYLCASSLEQTTDTQYFGPGTRLTVL.

This chain joins TRBV4-1 and TRBJ2-7; 7 bases line up with TRBD2. V shed 0 bases and J 1 base; nucleotides not matched to a gene: 6. This CDR3 has 16 residues. Germline assignment: CDR1 MGHRA and CDR2 YSYEKL. The DNA for the CDR3 is TGCGCCAGCAGCCAAGATCGCGGGAGTAAGTCCTACGAGCAGTACTTC. It is translated as CASSQDRGSKSYEQYF.

This clone is medium-sized in the sample. The chain joins TRBV10-1 to TRBJ1-2; TRBD1 might be the D (5 bases). The CDR3 is 13 amino acids. V was pared by 3 bases and J by 3 bases, with 8 bases between. Germline assignment: CDR1 WNHNN and CDR2 SYGVQD (reference sequence). The CDR3 region is CASSDRGDYGYTF. For the CDR3, the DNA is TGCGCCAGCAGTGATCGAGGGGACTATGGCTACACCTTC.

The chain carries TRBV13 and TRBJ2-7, with D perhaps being TRBD1 or TRBD2 (5 bases each). Per germline, CDR1 PRHDT and CDR2 FYEKMQ (reference sequence). The germline V and J ends were trimmed by 0 bases and 2 bases, with 14 bases remaining between them. This CDR3 comprises 16 residues. The CDR3 region has the DNA TGTGCCAGCAGCTTAGGTACCGGGACCGTACCCTACGAGCAGTACTTC. The encoded protein is CASSLGTGTVPYEQYF.